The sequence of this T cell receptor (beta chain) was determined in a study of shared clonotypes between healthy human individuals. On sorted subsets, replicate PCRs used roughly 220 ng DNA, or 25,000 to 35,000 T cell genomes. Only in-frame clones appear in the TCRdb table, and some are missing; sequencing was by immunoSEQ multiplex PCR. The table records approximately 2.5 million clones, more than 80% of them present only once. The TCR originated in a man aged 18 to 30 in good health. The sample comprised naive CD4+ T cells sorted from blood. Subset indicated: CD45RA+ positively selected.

CDR3 coding DNA: TGTGCCAGCAGCTTGAACGGTGGTATCACCGGGGAGCTGTTTTTT. This gives the protein CASSLNGGITGELFF. The chain couples TRBV5-6 to TRBJ2-2; D is uncertain. Germline V gene data show CDR1 as SGHDT and CDR2 as YYEEEE. V was trimmed by 1 base and J by 4 bases, leaving 11 bases between them. The CDR3 is 15 amino acids.